A selection of T cell receptor beta chains follows, all from one sample in a study of T-cell reconstitution after alpha-beta-depleted transplantation in children. One entry per CDR3 protein results from TCRdb running MiXCR on the PCR reads. This sample carries about 22,000 distinct CDR3 sequences, about a tenth of them seen once, and the ten largest clones take about 23%. Specimen: PBMCs from the stem cell graft donor, collected from the stem cell graft. The receptors were sampled from a human donor who donated a stem cell graft to a child with chronic granulomatous disease. Both conserved end residues are part of each CDR3. A D gene is named only where the DNA matches it firmly. Where a row states a size, it is once, few, many or the class of an expanded clone; other rows omit it.

>many|TRBV6-6|-|TRBJ2-1
TGTGCCAGCAGTTACTCGGAAGATGAGCAGTTCTTC
CASSYSEDEQFF
>many|TRBV7-9|-|TRBJ2-3
TGTGCCAGCAGCTTAGCCGACGGGGATACGCAGTATTTT
CASSLADGDTQYF
>many|TRBV7-6|-|TRBJ2-5
TGTGCCAGCAGTTGGGACTTTCAAGAGACCCAGTACTTC
CASSWDFQETQYF
>many|TRBV5-1|-|TRBJ2-1
TGCGCCAGCAGCTTGGAAGTGTCTAACCCCCCATCCTACAATGAGCAGTTCTTC
CASSLEVSNPPSYNEQFF
>many|TRBV28|-|TRBJ2-5
TGTGCCAGCATCCCAGGGGTGGACCAAGAGACCCAGTACTTC
CASIPGVDQETQYF
>many|TRBV28|TRBD1|TRBJ2-1
TGTGCCAGCAGCCCGCAAGGACAGGTCTACAATGAGCAGTTCTTC
CASSPQGQVYNEQFF
>many|TRBV29-1|TRBD2|TRBJ2-1
TGCAGCGTTGTGTATCGGGCTAGCGGGAGTCTTAATGAGCAGTTCTTC
CSVVYRASGSLNEQFF
>-|TRBV27|-|TRBJ2-7
TGTGCCGTAGGGCCACCATACGAGCAGTACTTC
CAVGPPYEQYF
>many|TRBV28|TRBD1|TRBJ2-1
TGTGCCAGCAGTTCCCCTCCGGACAGGGCATACAATGAGCAGTTCTTC
CASSSPPDRAYNEQFF
>many|TRBV28|TRBD2|TRBJ2-1
TGTGCCAGCAGTTTAATTAGCGGGGGGGTCTACAATGAGCAGTTCTTC
CASSLISGGVYNEQFF
>many|TRBV12-3/TRBV12-4|TRBD2|TRBJ2-1
TGTGCCAGCATAACTAGCGGGGAGTACAATGAGCAGTTCTTC
CASITSGEYNEQFF
>-|TRBV27|-|TRBJ1-2
TGTGCCAGCAGTTACACAGGGAATATGAACTATGGCTACACCTTC
CASSYTGNMNYGYTF
>few|TRBV29-1|TRBD2|TRBJ2-7
TGCAGCGTGCCTAGCGGTGCCTACGAGCAGTACTTC
CSVPSGAYEQYF
>many|TRBV7-9|TRBD2|TRBJ2-2
TGTGCCAGCACCCCGGTCCTAGCGGGAGGAGGCGGGGAGCTGTTTTTT
CASTPVLAGGGGELFF
>many|TRBV5-1|-|TRBJ2-7
TGCGCCAGCAGCTTTACTTGGGCAGCACAGTCCTACGAGCAGTACTTC
CASSFTWAAQSYEQYF
>many|TRBV6-5|TRBD2|TRBJ2-2
TGTGCCAGCAGTTCCCGAACAGCGGGGGGGACCGGGGAGCTGTTTTTT
CASSSRTAGGTGELFF
>many|TRBV6-5|TRBD1|TRBJ2-5
TGTGCCAGCAGTTACCGTAACCGGGACAGGGGTCTAACCCAGTACTTC
CASSYRNRDRGLTQYF
>many|TRBV4-3|-|TRBJ2-1
TGCGCCAGCAGCCAAGACTGCCGCTCCTACAATGAGCAGTTCTTC
CASSQDCRSYNEQFF
>few|TRBV7-6|-|TRBJ1-3
TGTGCCAGCAGCCCAGGCGGCTACTCTGGAAACACCATATATTTT
CASSPGGYSGNTIYF
>few|TRBV14|-|TRBJ2-5
TGTGCCAGCAGCCAAGATAGGGCGGAGCGTACCATTGGCCAAGAGACCCAGTACTTC
CASSQDRAERTIGQETQYF
>many|TRBV7-2|-|TRBJ2-1
TGTGCCAGCAGCGGGGGGACAGTCTCCTACAATGAGCAGTTCTTC
CASSGGTVSYNEQFF
>many|TRBV6-7|TRBD1|TRBJ1-4
TGTGCCAGCAGTTACTCGGAGACAGGGGCCTCAGGGGGCGATGAAAAACTGTTTTTT
CASSYSETGASGGDEKLFF
>many|TRBV3-1|-|TRBJ2-3
TGTGCCAGCAGCCAAGGCCCGGGTAGCGGTGACTCAGATACGCAGTATTTT
CASSQGPGSGDSDTQYF
>many|TRBV9|TRBD1|TRBJ1-1
TGTGCCAGCAGCGGACAGGGGCTCCCTGAAGCTTTCTTT
CASSGQGLPEAFF
>many|TRBV6-4|TRBD2|TRBJ2-4
TGTGCCAGCAGTCACTTCGTGGGTAGCGGGAGGGGCCGCCTAGCCAAAAACATTCAGTACTTC
CASSHFVGSGRGRLAKNIQYF
>many|TRBV7-6|TRBD1|TRBJ2-7
TGTGCCAGCAGCTCAAAGCCGGGACAGGGGGGCTACGAGCAGTACTTC
CASSSKPGQGGYEQYF
>many|TRBV7-8|TRBD1|TRBJ2-3
TGTGCCAGCAGCAGGGGGCGACCCACAGATACGCAGTATTTT
CASSRGRPTDTQYF
>-|TRBV25-1|TRBD1|TRBJ1-1
TGTGCCAGCAGTGAATCCCGGGACAGGGGGCCGTTTGGGAACACTGAAGCTTTCTTT
CASSESRDRGPFGNTEAFF
>many|TRBV29-1|-|TRBJ1-3
TGCAGCGTTGAAGATTGGGATGGGCGCTCTGGAAACACCATATATTTT
CSVEDWDGRSGNTIYF
>many|TRBV7-9|-|TRBJ2-3
TGTGCCAGCAGCTTCATCAGCACAGATACGCAGTATTTT
CASSFISTDTQYF
>many|TRBV12-3/TRBV12-4|TRBD1|TRBJ1-4
TGTGCCAGCAGTACCGGACAGGGGGGATCTAATGAAAAACTGTTTTTT
CASSTGQGGSNEKLFF
>many|TRBV28|TRBD1|TRBJ2-5
TGTGCCAGCAGTACCCCGGACAGGGCTCTTCATGAGACCCAGTACTTC
CASSTPDRALHETQYF
>many|TRBV29-1|TRBD2|TRBJ2-7
TGCAGCGTTTCAGCGGGAGGATCCTACGAGCAGTACTTC
CSVSAGGSYEQYF
>many|TRBV29-1|-|TRBJ2-7
TGCAGCGTTGTAACGGGAATCTACGAGCAGTACTTC
CSVVTGIYEQYF
>many|TRBV29-1|TRBD1|TRBJ1-2
TGCAGCGTTGGTCAGAATAACAGGGGTACTCTTAGGTCCCTCTTC
CSVGQNNRGTLRSLF
>many|TRBV14|TRBD2|TRBJ2-1
TGTGCCAGCAGCCCACCCTGGCCCGGGAGGAGTAATGAGCAGTTCTTC
CASSPPWPGRSNEQFF
>-|TRBV3-1|TRBD2|TRBJ2-1
TGTGCCAGCGGGACTAGCGCCGTAAATGAGCAGTTCTTC
CASGTSAVNEQFF
>many|TRBV9|TRBD1|TRBJ2-6
TGTGCCAGCAGCGTCTGGGACAGGCCCTCTGGGGCCAACGTCCTGACTTTC
CASSVWDRPSGANVLTF
>many|TRBV15|-|TRBJ1-3
TGTGCCACCAGCAGAGATTTTTCTAGGGACTCTGGAAACACCATATATTTT
CATSRDFSRDSGNTIYF
>many|TRBV7-9|-|TRBJ1-1
TGTGCCAGCAGCCCGATTCTGGTGCTGAACACTGAAGCTTTCTTT
CASSPILVLNTEAFF
>many|TRBV5-1|-|TRBJ1-1
TGCGCCAGCAGCTTGGACCGGGCCCCTAACACTGAAGCTTTCTTT
CASSLDRAPNTEAFF
>many|TRBV5-1|TRBD1|TRBJ1-2
TGCGCCAGCAGCCGAAAGACAGGGGGCGAGGGAAACTATGGCTACACCTTC
CASSRKTGGEGNYGYTF
>medium-sized|TRBV4-3|-|TRBJ2-7
TGCGCCAGCAGCCAAGGCATCGCAGGGCGGAAAGACGAGCAGTACTTC
CASSQGIAGRKDEQYF
>-|TRBV5-1|-|TRBJ2-7
TGCGCCAGCAGCTTGGGGCCACGCGAGCAGTACTTC
CASSLGPREQYF
>-|TRBV20-1|-|TRBJ2-5
TGCAGTGCGAGAATTAGGGGGGCCTTTGAGACCCAGTACTTC
CSARIRGAFETQYF
>few|TRBV4-2|-|TRBJ2-1
TGTGCCAGCAGCCAACCCCGGGGCGGCAATGAGCAGTTCTTC
CASSQPRGGNEQFF
>-|TRBV7-2|-|TRBJ2-3
TGTGCCAACAGCTTGACCTTGGGTACAGATACGCAGTATTTT
CANSLTLGTDTQYF
>many|TRBV10-3|TRBD1|TRBJ1-5
TGTGCCATCAGTGGGGGGGACAGTGCGTACAGTAGCAATCAGCCCCAGCATTTT
CAISGGDSAYSSNQPQHF
>-|TRBV7-9|-|TRBJ2-2
TGTGCCAGCAGCTTCGGCGCGTCCGGGGAGCTGTTTTTT
CASSFGASGELFF
>many|TRBV29-1|TRBD2|TRBJ2-7
TGCAGCGTTGAAGTTTATGGGGCTAGCGGGGGACGCTCCTACGAGCAGTACTTC
CSVEVYGASGGRSYEQYF
>many|TRBV3-1|-|TRBJ1-1
TGTGCCAGCAGCCAAGACCCAGGGGTCACTGAAGCTTTCTTT
CASSQDPGVTEAFF
>many|TRBV7-2|TRBD2|TRBJ2-7
TGTGCCAGCAGCCCCCTAGCGGGGGGCTACGAGCAGTACTTC
CASSPLAGGYEQYF
>-|TRBV7-9|-|TRBJ2-7
TGTGCCCGCAGCTCCAACTACGAGCAGTACTTT
CARSSNYEQYF
>many|TRBV7-8|-|TRBJ2-7
TGTGCCAGCAGCTTATCATCAGGGACCTCCTACGAGCAGTACTTC
CASSLSSGTSYEQYF
>many|TRBV25-1|TRBD2|TRBJ2-1
TGTGCCAGCAGTGCCCCCGGGACTAGCGGCGGCTCCTACAATGAGCAGTTCTTC
CASSAPGTSGGSYNEQFF
>many|TRBV7-2|-|TRBJ2-3
TGTGCCAGCAGCTTCCTAGGGGTCCTGACAGATACGCAGTATTTT
CASSFLGVLTDTQYF
>-|TRBV5-5|TRBD2|TRBJ2-1
TGTGCCAGCAGCTTACGGGAGGGCTACAATGAGCAGTTCTTC
CASSLREGYNEQFF
>many|TRBV12-3/TRBV12-4|-|TRBJ2-2
TGTGCCAGCAGACTAGCCTCGAACACCGGGGAGCTGTTTTTT
CASRLASNTGELFF
>many|TRBV20-1|-|TRBJ2-1
TGCAGTGCTAGAGGGGGAGCTTACAATGAGCAGTTCTTC
CSARGGAYNEQFF
>-|TRBV3-1|TRBD2|TRBJ2-7
TGTGCCAGCAGCGTTAGCGGGAGCCCAGCTTACGAGCAGTACTTC
CASSVSGSPAYEQYF